The T cell receptor beta chain described here comes from a study of blood T cell repertoires in COVID-19. The CDR3 contains 15 residues. V was trimmed by 5 bases and J by 5 bases, leaving 16 bases between them. Germline CDR1 MDHEN, CDR2 SYDVKM. The protocol was immunoSEQ multiplex PCR, while the TCRdb copy is restricted to in-frame clones and leaves out a portion. This table holds a few hundred thousand clones, approximately 81% found once. The origin of this receptor is a woman aged 18-29 years with acute or convalescent COVID-19. Sequencing was performed on peripheral blood. The chain recombines TRBV28 with TRBJ2-1; weak D call: TRBD1 (6 bases). The CDR3 region has the DNA TGTGCCAGCAGTCGAGGGTGGGGGCGGAACAATGAGCAGTTCTTC. Its translation is CASSRGWGRNNEQFF.